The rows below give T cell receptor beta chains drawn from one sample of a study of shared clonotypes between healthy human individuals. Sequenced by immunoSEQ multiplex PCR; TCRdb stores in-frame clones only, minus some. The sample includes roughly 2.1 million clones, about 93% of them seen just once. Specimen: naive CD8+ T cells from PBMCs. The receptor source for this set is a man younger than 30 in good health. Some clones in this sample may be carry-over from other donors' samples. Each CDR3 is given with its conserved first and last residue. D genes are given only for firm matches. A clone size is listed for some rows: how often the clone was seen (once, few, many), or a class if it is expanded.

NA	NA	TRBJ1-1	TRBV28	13	CASSLAGFTEAFF	TGTGCCAGCAGTTTGGCAGGGTTCACTGAAGCTTTCTTT
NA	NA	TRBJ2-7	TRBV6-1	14	CASSPPGFSYEQYF	TGTGCCAGCAGTCCTCCGGGGTTCTCCTACGAGCAGTACTTC
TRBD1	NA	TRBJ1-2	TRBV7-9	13	CASSLQGAYRYTF	TGTGCCAGCAGCTTGCAGGGGGCATATCGCTACACCTTC
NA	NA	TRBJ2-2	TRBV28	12	CASSFGTGELFF	TGTGCCAGCAGTTTTGGAACCGGGGAGCTGTTTTTT
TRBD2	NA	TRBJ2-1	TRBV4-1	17	CASSLLKREGSYNEQFF	TGCGCCAGCAGCCTCCTAAAGCGGGAGGGCTCCTACAATGAGCAGTTCTTC
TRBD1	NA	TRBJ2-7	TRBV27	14	CASSPSGGWYEQYF	TGTGCCAGCAGTCCCTCAGGGGGCTGGTACGAGCAGTACTTC
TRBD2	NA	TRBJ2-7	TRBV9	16	CASSASWGGGLNEQYF	TGTGCCAGCAGCGCCAGCTGGGGGGGAGGGCTTAACGAGCAGTACTTC
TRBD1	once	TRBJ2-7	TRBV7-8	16	CASSSPRDRGTYEQYF	TGTGCCAGCAGCTCCCCCCGGGACAGGGGGACCTACGAGCAGTACTTC
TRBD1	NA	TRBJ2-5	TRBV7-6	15	CASSPGTVAQETQYF	TGTGCCAGCAGCCCTGGGACAGTGGCCCAAGAGACCCAGTACTTC
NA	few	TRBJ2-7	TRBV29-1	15	CSVYSPGAPSYEQYF	TGCAGCGTATATTCACCGGGAGCTCCTTCCTACGAGCAGTACTTC
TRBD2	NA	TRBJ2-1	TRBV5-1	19	CASSLVAGRTSGLNNEQFF	TGCGCCAGCAGCTTGGTGGCAGGGAGGACTAGCGGACTCAACAATGAGCAGTTCTTC
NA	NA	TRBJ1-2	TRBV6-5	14	CASSPRGGNYGYTF	TGTGCCAGCAGCCCCCGTGGGGGCAACTATGGCTACACCTTC
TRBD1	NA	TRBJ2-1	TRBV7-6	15	CASSSGQGTDNEQFF	TGTGCCAGCAGCTCAGGACAGGGGACCGACAATGAGCAGTTCTTC
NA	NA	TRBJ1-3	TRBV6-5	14	CASSPFGPLDTIYF	TGTGCCAGCAGTCCTTTTGGGCCCTTGGACACCATATATTTT
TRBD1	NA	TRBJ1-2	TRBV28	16	CASSLFLTGGFDGYTF	TGTGCCAGCAGTTTATTTCTGACAGGGGGCTTTGATGGCTACACCTTC
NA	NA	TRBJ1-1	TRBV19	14	CASILQAGSAEAFF	TGTGCCAGTATCTTACAGGCGGGTTCGGCTGAAGCTTTCTTT
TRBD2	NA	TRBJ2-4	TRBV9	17	CASSPRGGPGAKNIQYF	TGTGCCAGCAGCCCTCGGGGGGGCCCGGGCGCCAAAAACATTCAGTACTTC
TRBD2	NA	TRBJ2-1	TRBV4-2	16	CASSQVTSGSDDEQFF	TGTGCCAGCAGCCAAGTGACTAGCGGGAGTGACGATGAGCAGTTCTTC
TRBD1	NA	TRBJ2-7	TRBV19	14	CASSSDRDSYEQYF	TGTGCCAGTAGTTCGGACAGGGACTCCTACGAGCAGTACTTC
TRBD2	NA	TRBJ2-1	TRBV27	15	CASSSWREGNNEQFF	TGTGCCAGCAGTTCCTGGCGGGAGGGAAACAATGAGCAGTTCTTC
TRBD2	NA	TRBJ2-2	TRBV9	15	CASRVGLANTGELFF	TGTGCCAGCAGGGTCGGACTAGCGAACACCGGGGAGCTGTTTTTT
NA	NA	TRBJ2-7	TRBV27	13	CASQPQGREDQYF	TGTGCCAGTCAACCCCAGGGGAGAGAGGATCAGTACTTC
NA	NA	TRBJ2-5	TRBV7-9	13	CASSPGLKETQYF	TGTGCCAGCAGCCCGGGCCTGAAAGAGACCCAGTACTTC
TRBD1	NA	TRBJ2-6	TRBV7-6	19	CASSGRGQGEGFASNVLTF	TGTGCCAGCAGCGGCCGGGGACAGGGCGAGGGCTTCGCTAGCAACGTCCTGACTTTC
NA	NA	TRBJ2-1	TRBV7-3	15	CASSLTGGPYNEQFF	TGTGCCAGCAGCTTAACAGGCGGGCCCTACAATGAGCAGTTCTTC
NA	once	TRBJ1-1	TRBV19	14	CASRTSGGNTEAFF	TGTGCCAGTAGGACCTCCGGCGGGAACACTGAAGCTTTCTTT
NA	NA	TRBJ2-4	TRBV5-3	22	CARSPQGFVEGRGLLAKNIQYF	TGTGCCAGAAGCCCTCAAGGTTTCGTCGAGGGCCGGGGCTTGTTAGCCAAAAACATTCAGTACTTC
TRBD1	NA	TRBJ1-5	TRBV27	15	CASSRTGQTNQPQHF	TGTGCCAGCAGTCGGACAGGGCAGACCAATCAGCCCCAGCATTTT
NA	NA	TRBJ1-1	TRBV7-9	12	CASMGTAAEAFF	TGTGCCAGCATGGGAACGGCCGCTGAAGCTTTCTTT
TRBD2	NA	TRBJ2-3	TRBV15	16	CATSRGLAERTDTQYF	TGTGCCACCAGCAGAGGACTAGCGGAACGCACAGATACGCAGTATTTT
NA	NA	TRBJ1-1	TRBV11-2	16	CASSLGPRGWNTEAFF	TGTGCCAGCAGCTTAGGCCCCCGGGGTTGGAACACTGAAGCTTTCTTT
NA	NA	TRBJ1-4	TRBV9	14	CASSVGGANEKLFF	TGTGCCAGCAGCGTAGGTGGGGCTAATGAAAAACTGTTTTTT
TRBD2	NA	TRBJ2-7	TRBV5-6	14	CASSAGTTFYEQYF	TGTGCCAGCAGCGCCGGGACTACTTTCTACGAGCAGTACTTC
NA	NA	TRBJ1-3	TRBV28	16	CASSLYGLTATQTIYF	TGTGCCAGCAGTTTATACGGGCTGACGGCCACTCAAACCATATATTTT
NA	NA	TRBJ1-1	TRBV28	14	CASTTYPMNTEAFF	TGTGCCAGCACTACTTATCCTATGAACACTGAAGCTTTCTTT
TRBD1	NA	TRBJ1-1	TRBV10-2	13	CASGEGQPPWAFF	TGCGCCAGCGGAGAGGGACAGCCCCCGTGGGCTTTCTTT
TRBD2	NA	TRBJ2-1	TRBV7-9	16	CASSPSGGGFYNEQFF	TGTGCCAGCAGCCCTTCGGGAGGAGGATTCTACAATGAGCAGTTCTTC
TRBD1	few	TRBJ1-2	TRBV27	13	CASSLTGNYGYTF	TGTGCCAGCAGTTTGACAGGGAACTATGGCTACACCTTC
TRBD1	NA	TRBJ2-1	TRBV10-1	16	CASSELTGAAYNEQFF	TGCGCCAGCAGTGAGTTGACAGGGGCGGCCTACAATGAGCAGTTCTTC
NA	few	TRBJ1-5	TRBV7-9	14	CASSSEVFNQPQHF	TGTGCCAGCAGCTCCGAGGTGTTCAATCAGCCCCAGCATTTT
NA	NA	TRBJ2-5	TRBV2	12	CASRRLGVRMYF	TGTGCCAGCAGAAGACTAGGGGTCCGAATGTACTTC
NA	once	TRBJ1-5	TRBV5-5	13	CASSSVGEGPQHF	TGTGCCAGCAGCTCTGTTGGCGAGGGGCCCCAGCATTTT
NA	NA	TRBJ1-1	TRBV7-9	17	CASTSHVDAGRNTEAFF	TGTGCCAGCACCTCCCACGTAGACGCTGGGAGGAACACTGAAGCTTTCTTT
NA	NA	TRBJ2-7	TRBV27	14	CASSTWPQVYEQYF	TGTGCCAGCAGTACCTGGCCCCAGGTTTACGAGCAGTACTTC
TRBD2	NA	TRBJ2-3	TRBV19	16	CASSLSSGGLTDTQYF	TGTGCCAGTAGTCTCAGTAGCGGGGGACTCACAGATACGCAGTATTTT
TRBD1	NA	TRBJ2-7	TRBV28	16	CASSQPGTGGWYEQYF	TGTGCCAGCAGTCAACCTGGGACAGGGGGTTGGTACGAGCAGTACTTC
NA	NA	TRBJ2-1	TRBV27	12	CASWDGTPEQFF	TGTGCCAGCTGGGACGGAACCCCTGAGCAGTTCTTC
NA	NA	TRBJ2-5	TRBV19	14	CASSIFPAEETQYF	TGTGCCAGTAGTATCTTCCCGGCTGAAGAGACCCAGTACTTC
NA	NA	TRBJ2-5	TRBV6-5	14	CASSSNPVLGTQYF	TGTGCCAGCAGCTCCAACCCGGTTCTGGGGACCCAGTACTTC
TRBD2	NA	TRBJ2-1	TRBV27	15	CASSHGTSGNNEQFF	TGTGCCAGCAGTCACGGGACTAGCGGGAATAATGAGCAGTTCTTC
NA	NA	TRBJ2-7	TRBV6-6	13	CASSPFNRDEQYF	TGTGCCAGCAGTCCTTTTAACAGGGACGAGCAGTACTTC
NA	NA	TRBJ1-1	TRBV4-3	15	CASSQVIPGNTEAFF	TGCGCCAGCAGCCAAGTGATCCCGGGGAACACTGAAGCTTTCTTT